This T cell receptor (beta chain) was observed in a study of cytomegalovirus exposure and HLA in healthy donors (TCRdb year 2017). In terms of the full investigation: A later analysis indicated that the 100 to 150 validation repertoires were generated on the platform also employed for the 600 to 750 repertoires of the first cohort. To predict cytomegalovirus infection status, the study brought together high-throughput TCR immunosequencing, statistical association of individual TCRs with disease status, and machine learning. In addition to the first cohort of hundreds of subjects, a separate validation cohort of under 150 different subjects was used. The study aimed to test whether signatures of past pathogen exposure could be identified by cataloging public T cell receptors.

Trimming costs V 0 bases and J 1 base, and their ends lie 19 bases apart. According to the germline V gene, CDR1 reads SGHTS and CDR2 reads YDEGEE. From cysteine to phenylalanine, the CDR3 is 18 amino acids long. The sequence is cut down to CDR3 DNA, 54 bases in frame from base 1. This clone was counted a single time. What this receptor recognizes is not known. Base qualities are not at hand, and no much larger clone is one base apart. Separate from the approximately 690-subject first cohort, the validation cohort of about 120 subjects was the group to which the donors belonged. Study-level results and caveats: In vitro tests confirmed that a few of the cytomegalovirus-associated TCR beta chains recognize cytomegalovirus antigens. It was suggested by the authors that the approach could potentially be generalized to other disease states and immunological phenotypes. The study gave a list of roughly 150 TCR beta chains associated with cytomegalovirus. The classifier was reported to diagnose cytomegalovirus status with high specificity and sensitivity in both the original cohort and the validation cohort. Subsequent analysis determined that TCRs grouped into clusters in the first cohort also showed a tendency toward co-occurrence across the roughly 110 validation repertoires, and approximately 93% of cluster scores exceeded 0. While some public TCRs were present in many individuals, most TCR sequences turned up only very rarely across donors. A later analysis had no HLA typing for the validation cohort, so co-occurrence there was scored across all 110 or so repertoires.

Library construction relied on the immunoSEQ multiplex PCR assay. The study's processing was this. A statistical classification framework was developed to diagnose cytomegalovirus status using the catalog of TCR beta chain sequences. What TCRdb holds here is the immuneACCESS table cut down to in-frame rearrangements. Part of the clones is not present; checked against another copy, under half of the missing clones reflect an unresolved V gene, and the others are unexplained. V, J and clone size derive from that table, while D and trimming were established from the DNA sequence. For this sample there are about 98,000 clones; 87% appear just once. The ten largest clonotypes hold 6.3% of the sample.

The TCR originated in a man aged 18 to 29 in good health and CMV-seropositive. The sequence joins TRBV5-8 to TRBJ1-1; no D gene can be assigned with confidence. The specimen sequenced was PBMCs. The bases read TGTGCCAGCAGCTTGGGGTCAACATATACAGATAAGAACACTGAAGCTTTCTTT. Its translation reads: CASSLGSTYTDKNTEAFF. With all but the CDR3 taken from the reference TRBV5-8 and TRBJ1-1 genes, the full variable domain is: EAGVTQSPTHLIKTRGQQATLRCSPISGHTSVYWYQQALGLGLQFLLWYDEGEERNRGNFPPRFSGRQFPNYSSELNVNALELEDSALYLCASSLGSTYTDKNTEAFFGQGTRLTVV.